The TCR beta chain described here comes from a study of vaccination effects on CD4 cells after COVID-19. General study results and limits: No early post-infection timepoints were available in the study, which also included few convalescent patients. In healthy vaccinees, only 1 of 255 vaccine-induced clones cross-reacted with common cold coronaviruses. By a late point after vaccination, infection- and vaccine-induced clones had shrunk markedly through clonal contraction.

Sequencing followed a ViraFEST assay step that expanded antigen-specific CD4+ T cells with viral peptide pools. Once cultured for approximately 10 days, the cells underwent separation to obtain CD4+ T cells. None of these healthy vaccinees had been infected with SARS-CoV-2 before vaccination. Cultures received IL-2 medium that replaced half the medium on days 3 and 7. On this clone itself: As yet, its antigen is unknown.

Clones were sequenced by immunoSEQ multiplex PCR, and TCRdb holds only the in-frame ones, with some missing. The repertoire includes tens of thousands of clones, less than 70% of them detected once, and about 15% sits in the top ten. V was pared by 5 bases and J by 2 bases, with 7 bases of the junction left unmatched. This CDR3 spans 15 amino acids. CDR1 is SGHTA, CDR2 FQGNSA, per germline. This TCR was recovered from a human donor who received a COVID-19 vaccine. Sample: CD4+ T cells from PBMCs cultured with HCoV-OC43 spike peptides, taken before COVID-19 vaccination. The subset here: HCoV-OC43 spike overlapping peptide pool stimulation. The chain links TRBV7-2 to TRBJ2-7; the match to TRBD1 covers 9 bases. The CDR3 DNA reads as TGTGCCAGCAGCCAGCCCACAGGGGGCACCTACGAGCAGTACTTC. Amino acid sequence: CASSQPTGGTYEQYF.